The 28 T cell receptor beta chains below come from one sample, sequenced in a study of cytotoxic CD8 clonotypes in ibrutinib-treated CLL (dated by TCRdb to the early 2020s). The library was prepared using the immunoSEQ multiplex PCR assay. TCRdb took over this immuneACCESS table, retaining in-frame rearrangements with V and J assigned. Such tables are incomplete; in checked studies, under half of the missing clones stem from an unresolved V gene, and the remainder is unexplained. For this sample there are about 28,000 clones; 62% appear just once. The ten biggest clones cover 14% of the sample. The source was PBMCs, collected before ibrutinib treatment. The source of these receptors is a human donor with chronic lymphocytic leukemia.

A few counts support this clone. The chain has TRBV4-2 and TRBJ2-6, with D possibly being TRBD1 (6 bases). With 0 bases removed from V and 0 bases from J, the gap between germline ends came to 12 bases. The CDR3 covers 18 residues. From germline, CDR1 is LGHNA and CDR2 YNFKEQ. The CDR3 bases are TGTGCCAGCAGCCAAGATGACAGGAGGAGCTCTGGGGCCAACGTCCTGACTTTC. It specifies CASSQDDRRSSGANVLTF.

The chain joins TRBV6-4 to TRBJ2-3, with 10 bases lining up with TRBD1. The CDR3 length is 15 residues. V was clipped by 3 bases and J by 4 bases; unmatched bases: 4. Germline lookup yields CDR1 MRHNA and CDR2 SNTAGT. The CDR3 spells CASSESTGGADTQYF. The CDR3 bases are TGTGCCAGCAGTGAATCGACAGGGGGCGCAGATACGCAGTATTTT.

This clone turned up a few times. Here the CDR3 reads CASALGPHEQYF. CDR3 nucleotide sequence: TGTGCCAGCGCCTTAGGGCCCCACGAGCAGTACTTC. The chain has TRBV28 and TRBJ2-7, with D unresolved. CDR3 size: 12 residues. Trimming shortened V by 8 bases and J by 5 bases, and 13 bases separated the two germline ends. Germline V gene sequence: CDR1 MDHEN, CDR2 SYDVKM. The complete variable domain, with remaining parts taken from reference TRBV28 and TRBJ2-7, reads DVKVTQSSRYLVKRTGEKVFLECVQDMDHENMFWYRQDPGLGLRLIYFSYDVKMKEKGDIPEGYSVSREKKERFSLILESASTNQTSMYLCASALGPHEQYFGPGTRLTVT.

In this sample, this clone turned up a few times. The chain is built from TRBV7-9 and TRBJ1-5; TRBD1 is a possible D gene (6 bases). V shed 5 bases and J shed 2 bases, with 16 bases lying between them. The CDR3 runs to 16 residues. CDR1 and CDR2 from the germline V gene are SEHNR and FQNEAQ (reference sequence). The CDR3 sequence is CASSLTGGEGNQPQHF. DNA of the CDR3: TGTGCCAGCAGCCTGACGGGGGGCGAGGGCAATCAGCCCCAGCATTTT.

The chain uses TRBV6-5 and TRBJ2-7; tentative D call: TRBD2 (5 bases). Germline V lookup: CDR1 MNHEY, CDR2 SVGAGI. The CDR3 runs to 14 residues. V lost 7 bases and J lost 3, with 16 bases in between. CDR3 loop: CASMRVRNDYEQYF. CDR3 DNA sequence: TGTGCCAGCATGCGGGTCAGGAACGACTACGAGCAGTACTTC.

J is TRBJ2-7 and V is TRBV13, with a weak D call TRBD2 (6 bases). The CDR3 loop spans 14 amino acids. Germline CDR1 and CDR2: PRHDT and FYEKMQ (reference sequence). V was cut by 6 bases and J by 3 bases, with 15 bases left in between. CDR3 amino acids: CASRIGGGNYEQYF. CDR3 nucleotides: TGTGCCAGCAGAATTGGTGGAGGGAACTACGAGCAGTACTTC.

A few counts support this clone. This chain's CDR3 is CASSFQATTNEKLFF. CDR3 nucleotides: TGTGCCAGCAGCTTCCAGGCTACAACTAATGAAAAACTGTTTTTT. This chain connects TRBV7-2 to TRBJ1-4; D is unclear. The CDR3 consists of 15 residues. The germline gives CDR1 SGHTA, CDR2 FQGNSA. With 3 bases removed from V and 0 bases from J, the gap between germline ends came to 8 bases. Variable domain in full (rest from reference TRBV7-2 and TRBJ1-4): GAGVSQSPSNKVTEKGKDVELRCDPISGHTALYWYRQSLGQGLEFLIYFQGNSAPDKSGLPSDRFSAERTGGSVSTLTIQRTQQEDSAVYLCASSFQATTNEKLFFGSGTQLSVL.

The rearrangement joins TRBV6-4 to TRBJ2-1; perhaps D is TRBD1 or TRBD2 (6 bases each). The CDR3 spans 13 residues. V lost 8 bases, J lost 7 bases, and 15 bases lay in between. From germline, CDR1 is MRHNA and CDR2 SNTAGT. This chain's CDR3 is CASAWGAENEQFF. For the CDR3, the DNA is TGTGCCAGCGCCTGGGGGGCCGAGAATGAGCAGTTCTTC.

The chain has TRBV28 and TRBJ2-1; the D gene is possibly TRBD1 (6 bases). V was clipped by 3 bases and J by 7 bases, with 13 bases between them. CDR1 and CDR2 from the germline V gene are MDHEN and SYDVKM. There are 14 residues in the CDR3. The chain's CDR3 is CASSFSNRGNEQFF. The CDR3 DNA sequence: TGTGCCAGCAGTTTCTCAAATAGGGGGAATGAGCAGTTCTTC. Supplemented by reference TRBV28 and TRBJ2-1, the full variable domain reads DVKVTQSSRYLVKRTGEKVFLECVQDMDHENMFWYRQDPGLGLRLIYFSYDVKMKEKGDIPEGYSVSREKKERFSLILESASTNQTSMYLCASSFSNRGNEQFFGPGTRLTVL.

This clone was seen a single time. This sequence joins TRBV6-1 and TRBJ2-2; D unresolved. CDR1 and CDR2 from the germline V gene are MNHNS and SASEGT. Trimming pared 8 bases from V and 9 bases from J, leaving 13 bases between. This CDR3 is 12 amino acids long. This CDR3 is CASVTSPRELFF. CDR3 nucleotide sequence: TGTGCCAGCGTGACGAGCCCCCGGGAGCTGTTTTTT.

A few counts support this clone. The chain links TRBV6-5 to TRBJ1-1; D is unclear. V was trimmed by 5 bases and J by 3 bases, leaving 4 bases between them. Germline loops: CDR1 MNHEY, CDR2 SVGAGI. The CDR3 totals 11 residues. The CDR3 here is CASSRYTEAFF. The CDR3 DNA follows: TGTGCCAGCAGTAGGTACACTGAAGCTTTCTTT.

The V gene is TRBV5-1, the J gene TRBJ1-3; the D gene is possibly TRBD1 (5 bases). With 4 bases removed from V and 2 bases from J, the gap between germline ends came to 10 bases. Germline assignment: CDR1 SGHRS and CDR2 YFSETQ. CDR3 length equals 14 residues. CDR3 DNA: TGCGCCAGCAGCCGGGGGGAGGCTGGAAACACCATATATTTT. Translated, it gives CASSRGEAGNTIYF.

The chain joins TRBV11-3 to TRBJ2-7, with D possibly TRBD2 on 5 matching bases. Trimming removed 7 bases at V and 0 bases at J, with 16 bases between. Germline CDR1 is SGHNT and CDR2 is YENEEA. This CDR3 spans 15 amino acids. The CDR3 region is CASTPIANISYEQYF. DNA for the CDR3: TGTGCCAGCACCCCTATAGCGAATATCTCCTACGAGCAGTACTTC.

This chain links TRBV4-1 with TRBJ2-5, with a tentative D call TRBD2 (5 bases). Looked up from germline, CDR1 is MGHRA and CDR2 is YSYEKL. CDR3 size: 14 residues. The ends were cut back, 2 bases at V and 5 bases at J, with 12 bases in the middle. This CDR3 is CASSQPGNWETQYF. For the CDR3, the DNA is TGCGCCAGCAGCCAACCCGGGAATTGGGAGACCCAGTACTTC.

Written as DNA, the CDR3 is TGTGCCAGCAGTTTAGACAGGGCCTCCTACAATGAGCAGTTCTTC. Its translation: CASSLDRASYNEQFF. The chain employs TRBV27 and TRBJ2-1, with TRBD1 matching over 7 bases. CDR1 MNHEY and CDR2 SMNVEV come from the germline V gene (reference sequence). The CDR3 sequence is 15 residues long. Trimming at V came to 2 bases and at J to 0 bases, leaving 1 base not matched to a gene.

This clone was recorded a few times. V usage is TRBV7-7 and J usage is TRBJ1-6; no clear D gene. Germline V lookup: CDR1 SSHAT, CDR2 FNYEAQ (reference sequence). This CDR3 has 14 residues. V gave up 10 bases and J gave up 1 base, with 11 bases separating them. In DNA, the CDR3 is TGTGCCACGAGCAAAAATTCCTATAATTCACCCCTCCACTTT. It is translated as CATSKNSYNSPLHF.

The rearrangement links TRBV28 to TRBJ1-2; D might be TRBD1 (5 bases). The CDR3 runs 17 residues. V was trimmed by 7 bases and J by 8 bases, leaving 29 bases between them. Per the germline V gene, CDR1 is MDHEN and CDR2 is SYDVKM. CDR3 sequence: CASTTLRGLGTADGYTF. DNA for the CDR3: TGTGCCAGCACTACCCTCCGGGGCCTGGGTACTGCAGACGGCTACACCTTC.

J is TRBJ1-2 and V is TRBV7-9; TRBD1 aligns across 10 bases. CDR1 and CDR2 from the germline V gene are SEHNR and FQNEAQ (reference sequence). V lost 5 bases to trimming and J lost 0 bases; unmatched junction nucleotides: 6. This CDR3 has 16 residues. CDR3 sequence reads: CASSLAGTGANYGYTF. As DNA, the CDR3 is TGTGCCAGCAGCCTCGCCGGGACAGGGGCTAACTATGGCTACACCTTC.

The CDR3 sequence: CASSLQLGAATEAFF. In DNA, the CDR3 is TGTGCCAGCAGCTTGCAATTGGGGGCCGCCACTGAAGCTTTCTTT. This chain links TRBV5-4 with TRBJ1-1, with a possible D match to TRBD1 (6 bases). The CDR3 is made up of 15 amino acids. Germline CDR1 and CDR2: SGHNT and YYREEE (reference sequence). The V gene lost 1 base and the J gene lost 4 bases, with 14 bases spanning the gap.

This chain's CDR3 is CASSQEAAGNTEAFF. In DNA, the CDR3 is TGCGCCAGCAGCCAAGAGGCAGCGGGGAACACTGAAGCTTTCTTT. J is TRBJ1-1 and V is TRBV4-1; D remains ambiguous. Deletions cut 0 bases from V and 1 base from J, with 9 bases between. This CDR3 has 15 residues. CDR1 is MGHRA and CDR2 is YSYEKL in the germline V gene.

The V call is TRBV6-1, the J call TRBJ1-2; D not resolved. V gave up 3 bases and J gave up 8 bases, with 10 bases separating them. Germline lookup yields CDR1 MNHNS and CDR2 SASEGT. The CDR3 is 12 amino acids. The CDR3 bases are TGTGCCAGCAGTGAGAACCGTTTGGGCTACACCTTC. Translation gives CASSENRLGYTF.

The gene calls are TRBV11-2 and TRBJ2-7, with D perhaps matching TRBD2 (6 bases). The CDR3 totals 12 residues. In germline, CDR1 is SGHAT, CDR2 FQNNGV. CDR3 in amino acids: CASSHPGGTATV. The CDR3 nucleotides are TGTGCCAGCAGCCACCCCGGGGGTACCGCAACGGTC.

The chain couples TRBV5-4 to TRBJ2-4; D ambiguous. Germline V lookup: CDR1 SGHNT, CDR2 YYREEE (reference sequence). Deletions cut 4 bases from V and 0 bases from J, with 11 bases between. The CDR3 is made up of 15 amino acids. The DNA for the CDR3 is TGTGCCAGCAGCGTCGACCTCTTAGCCAAAAACATTCAGTACTTC. Its protein product is CASSVDLLAKNIQYF.

This chain links TRBV4-1 with TRBJ2-1; 13 bases match TRBD2. The CDR3 extends over 16 amino acids. V trimming: 5 bases; J trimming: 4 bases; junction bases outside the gene matches: 5. The germline V gene encodes CDR1 MGHRA and CDR2 YSYEKL. The CDR3 DNA reads TGCGCCAGCAGCAGACTAGCGGGAGGACAGTACAATGAGCAGTTCTTC. This codes for CASSRLAGGQYNEQFF.

This clone was counted a few times. The chain joins TRBV7-9 to TRBJ1-1, with D possibly being TRBD1 (6 bases). The CDR3 is 17 amino acids. Germline V gene sequence: CDR1 SEHNR, CDR2 FQNEAQ (reference sequence). The V and J ends lost 1 base and 0 bases respectively, with 15 bases between them. CDR3 nucleotides: TGTGCCAGCAGCTTAGAACAGGGTTCGGGGATGAACACTGAAGCTTTCTTT. Protein sequence: CASSLEQGSGMNTEAFF.

In its sample, this clone was seen a few times. The chain joins TRBV18 to TRBJ2-7; a weak D match, TRBD2 (5 bases). CDR3 length equals 12 residues. Trimming took 2 bases from V and 7 from J, leaving 9 bases between them. Germline CDR1 and CDR2: KGHSH and LQKENI. CDR3 DNA sequence: TGTGCCAGCTCACCAGGGAGTGATGAGCAGTACTTC. It yields the protein CASSPGSDEQYF.

With regard to this clone: In the same sample, other DNA sequences code for this CDR3. The chain has TRBV6-5 and TRBJ2-3, with 10 bases aligning to TRBD2. With V trimmed by 1 base and J by 1 base, 2 bases remained unmatched. Germline assignment: CDR1 MNHEY and CDR2 SVGAGI. The CDR3 runs to 16 residues. The CDR3 DNA reads TGTGCCAGCAGTTACTGGCTAGCGGGAGGCACAGATACGCAGTATTTT. Translation: CASSYWLAGGTDTQYF.

The rearrangement uses TRBV27 and TRBJ2-4, with 8 bases lining up with TRBD1. The CDR3 sequence is 17 residues long. The junction had 15 bases not matched to a gene; V was cut back by 2 bases and J by 9 bases. Germline assignment: CDR1 MNHEY and CDR2 SMNVEV (reference sequence). CDR3 in amino acids: CASSLGGPGGASSIQYF. CDR3 nucleotide sequence: TGTGCCAGCAGTTTAGGGGGACCAGGGGGCGCGAGCAGCATTCAGTACTTC.